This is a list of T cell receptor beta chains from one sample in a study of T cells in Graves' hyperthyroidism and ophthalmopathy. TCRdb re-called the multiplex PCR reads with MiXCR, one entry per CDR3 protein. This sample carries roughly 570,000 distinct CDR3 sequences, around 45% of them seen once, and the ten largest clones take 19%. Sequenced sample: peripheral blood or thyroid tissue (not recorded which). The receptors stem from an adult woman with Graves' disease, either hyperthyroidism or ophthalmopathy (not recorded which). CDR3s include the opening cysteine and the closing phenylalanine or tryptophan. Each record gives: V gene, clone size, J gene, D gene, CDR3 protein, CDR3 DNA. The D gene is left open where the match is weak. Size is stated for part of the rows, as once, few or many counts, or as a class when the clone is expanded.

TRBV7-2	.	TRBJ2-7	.	CASSPRGANTGELYF	TGTGCCAGCAGCCCCCGTGGGGCGAACACCGGGGAGCTGTACTTC
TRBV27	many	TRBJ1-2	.	CASSLSIGSGYTF	TGTGCCAGCAGTTTATCGATCGGGTCTGGCTACACCTTC
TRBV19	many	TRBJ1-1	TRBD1	CASSITGGSGTEAFF	TGTGCCAGTAGTATTACAGGGGGCTCCGGCACTGAAGCTTTCTTT
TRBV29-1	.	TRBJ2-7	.	CSFGLVGPVREQYF	TGCAGCTTTGGGTTGGTAGGGCCAGTTCGCGAGCAGTACTTC
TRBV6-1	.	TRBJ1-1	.	CASSDDPGNTEAFF	TGTGCCAGCAGTGATGACCCGGGGAACACTGAAGCTTTCTTT
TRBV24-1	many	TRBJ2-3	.	CATREGKRTDTQYF	TGTGCCACCCGAGAGGGGAAGAGGACAGATACGCAGTATTTT
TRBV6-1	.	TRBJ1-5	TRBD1	CASSGGTGGGGQPQHF	TGTGCCAGCAGTGGTGGGACAGGGGGCGGTGGTCAGCCCCAGCATTTT
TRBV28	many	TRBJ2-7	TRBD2	CASNGAGGPHEQYF	TGTGCCAGCAACGGGGCGGGAGGGCCGCACGAGCAGTACTTC
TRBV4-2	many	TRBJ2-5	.	CASSQDTRMKTQYF	TGTGCCAGCAGCCAAGATACTAGGATGAAGACCCAGTACTTC
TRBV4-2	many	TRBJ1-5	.	CASSQDRAGSQHF	TGTGCCAGCAGCCAAGATCGGGCGGGGTCCCAGCATTTT
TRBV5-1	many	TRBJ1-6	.	CASSLDPESSYNSPLHF	TGCGCCAGCAGCTTGGATCCGGAGAGCTCCTATAATTCACCCCTCCACTTT
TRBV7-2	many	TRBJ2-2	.	CASTVGHPTGELFF	TGTGCCAGCACCGTGGGACACCCCACCGGGGAGCTGTTTTTT
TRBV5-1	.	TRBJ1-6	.	CASSSSGSSSPLHF	TGCGCCAGCAGCAGTAGCGGGAGCTCCTCACCCCTCCACTTT
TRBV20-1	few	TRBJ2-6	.	CSARKSNTGANVLTF	TGCAGTGCTAGAAAGTCGAACACTGGGGCCAACGTCCTGACTTTC
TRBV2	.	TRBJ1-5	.	CASSVTQRGHNQPQHF	TGTGCCAGCAGTGTTACCCAGCGGGGGCACAATCAGCCCCAGCATTTT
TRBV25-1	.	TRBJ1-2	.	CASSDSGVLNYGYTF	TGTGCCAGCAGTGATTCCGGGGTCCTAAACTATGGCTACACCTTC
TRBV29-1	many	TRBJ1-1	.	CSVVGERDLNTEAFF	TGCAGCGTTGTGGGGGAAAGGGACCTGAACACTGAAGCTTTCTTT
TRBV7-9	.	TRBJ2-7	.	CASSLGREYEQYF	TGTGCCAGCAGCTTGGGCAGGGAGTACGAGCAGTACTTC
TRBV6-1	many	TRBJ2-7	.	CASGDGAYYEQYF	TGTGCCAGCGGGGACGGGGCATACTACGAGCAGTACTTC
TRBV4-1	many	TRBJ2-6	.	CASGSDSGANVLTF	TGCGCCAGTGGATCGGACTCTGGGGCCAACGTCCTGACTTTC
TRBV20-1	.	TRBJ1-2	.	CSAKPRTANYGYTF	TGCAGTGCTAAGCCCAGGACGGCCAACTATGGTTACACCTTC
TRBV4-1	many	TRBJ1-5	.	CASSQELGGSNQPQHF	TGCGCCAGCAGCCAAGAGCTAGGGGGGAGCAATCAGCCCCAGCATTTT
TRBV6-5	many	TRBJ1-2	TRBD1	CASSRPPGTENYGYTF	TGTGCCAGCAGTCGTCCTCCCGGGACAGAAAACTATGGCTACACCTTC
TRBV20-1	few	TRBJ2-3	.	CSAKGSDTQYF	TGCAGTGCTAAGGGGTCAGATACGCAGTATTTT
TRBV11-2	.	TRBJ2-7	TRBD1	CASSPTGQGIYEQYF	TGTGCCAGCAGTCCAACGGGACAGGGTATCTACGAGCAGTACTTC
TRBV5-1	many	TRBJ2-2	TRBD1	CASSSTPGQEAGELFF	TGCGCCAGCAGCTCAACCCCGGGACAGGAGGCCGGGGAGCTGTTTTTT
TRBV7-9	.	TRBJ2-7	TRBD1	CASSQDSTGADYEQYF	TGCGCCAGCAGCCAAGACTCTACAGGGGCAGACTACGAGCAGTACTTC